The 20 T cell receptor beta chains below all came from one sample that was sequenced in a study of shared clonotypes between healthy human individuals. Profiled with immunoSEQ multiplex PCR; TCRdb holds only in-frame clones, not every one. In the table there are around 510,000 clones, about 96% of which are singletons. The sequenced sample consisted of naive CD4+ T cells sorted from blood. Subset given: CD45RA+ positively selected. These receptors all come from a woman aged 30 to 39 in good health.

The gene calls are TRBV5-1 and TRBJ2-7, with 10 positions matching TRBD2. The germline gives CDR1 SGHRS, CDR2 YFSETQ. The CDR3 loop spans 14 amino acids. The trim removed 7 bases at V and 7 bases at J, leaving 11 bases unmatched. Here the CDR3 DNA reads TGCGCCAGCGCGGTCCCTAGCGGGAGCAATGAGCAGTACTTC. Translation: CASAVPSGSNEQYF.

The count of this clone is one. The gene calls are TRBV7-6 and TRBJ2-7, with D possibly being TRBD2 (6 bases). The germline V gene has CDR1 SGHVS and CDR2 FNYEAQ. Trimming shortened V by 0 bases and J by 2 bases, and 11 bases separated the two germline ends. There are 15 residues in the CDR3. The CDR3 is CASSLAAGQTYEQYF. The CDR3 DNA is TGTGCCAGCAGCTTAGCGGCGGGGCAAACCTACGAGCAGTACTTC.

This chain joins TRBV28 and TRBJ1-1; D is undetermined. CDR3 length equals 14 residues. V was pared by 8 bases and J by 0 bases, with 13 bases between. From germline, CDR1 is MDHEN and CDR2 SYDVKM. In DNA, the CDR3 is TGTGCCAGCCGGTTACCCATACTGAACACTGAAGCTTTCTTT. Translated, it gives CASRLPILNTEAFF.

The V call is TRBV18, the J call TRBJ2-7; D ambiguous. The V end was cut by 3 bases, the J end by 3 bases, with 6 bases between. Per the germline V gene, CDR1 is KGHSH and CDR2 is LQKENI. This CDR3 has 12 amino acids. The CDR3 loop reads CASSPQDYEQYF. The CDR3 nucleotides are TGTGCCAGCTCACCCCAGGACTACGAGCAGTACTTC.

The chain couples TRBV28 to TRBJ2-3; D uncertain. The CDR3 has 12 amino acids. From germline, CDR1 is MDHEN and CDR2 SYDVKM. V was pared by 6 bases and J by 3 bases, with 7 bases between. The CDR3: CASSTKTDTQYF. The CDR3 DNA reads as TGTGCCAGCAGCACGAAAACAGATACGCAGTATTTT.

This clone has just one count. The gene calls are TRBV14 and TRBJ1-2; 8 bases agree with TRBD1. This CDR3 is 14 amino acids long. Germline lookup yields CDR1 SGHDN and CDR2 FVKESK. The junction had 7 bases not matched to a gene; V was cut back by 2 bases and J by 8 bases. The CDR3 protein is CASSQTDRVRGYTF. CDR3 sequence (DNA): TGTGCCAGCAGCCAAACGGACAGGGTACGCGGCTACACCTTC.

This CDR3 reads CASSLLQPTDPYEQYF. The CDR3 DNA sequence: TGCGCCAGCAGCCTCCTTCAACCGACAGACCCCTACGAGCAGTACTTC. The rearrangement joins TRBV5-1 to TRBJ2-7; perhaps TRBD1 as D (5 bases). The CDR3 length is 16 residues. The ends were cut back, 4 bases at V and 2 bases at J, with 19 bases in the middle. CDR1 SGHRS and CDR2 YFSETQ come from the germline V gene. Filled out from reference TRBV5-1 and TRBJ2-7, the complete variable domain reads KAGVTQTPRYLIKTRGQQVTLSCSPISGHRSVSWYQQTPGQGLQFLFEYFSETQRNKGNFPGRFSGRQFSNSRSEMNVSTLELGDSALYLCASSLLQPTDPYEQYFGPGTRLTVT.

The chain employs TRBV6-6 and TRBJ1-5; no clear D. This CDR3 has 14 residues. V was pared by 0 bases and J by 0 bases, with 3 bases between. Germline loops: CDR1 MNHNY, CDR2 SVGAGI (reference sequence). CDR3 nucleotide sequence: TGTGCCAGCAGTTACTCGGGTAGCAATCAGCCCCAGCATTTT. Its protein product is CASSYSGSNQPQHF.

V usage is TRBV19 and J usage is TRBJ1-2, with 10 bases that match TRBD1. CDR1 LNHDA and CDR2 SQIVND come from the germline V gene (reference sequence). This CDR3 has 14 residues. V dropped 2 bases and J dropped 7; count of bases not matched to a gene: 4. CDR3 loop: CASSIIGTGVGYTF. The CDR3 nucleotides are TGTGCCAGTAGTATAATCGGGACAGGGGTTGGCTACACCTTC.

The chain is built from TRBV19 and TRBJ1-4; D is uncertain. This CDR3 is 13 amino acids long. The V gene lost 4 bases and the J gene lost 4 bases, with 7 bases spanning the gap. Per the germline V gene, CDR1 is LNHDA and CDR2 is SQIVND (reference sequence). The CDR3 here is CASSNTGNEKLFF. DNA of the CDR3: TGTGCCAGTAGTAACACGGGTAATGAAAAACTGTTTTTT. Supplemented by reference TRBV19 and TRBJ1-4, the full variable domain reads DGGITQSPKYLFRKEGQNVTLSCEQNLNHDAMYWYRQDPGQGLRLIYYSQIVNDFQKGDIAEGYSVSREKKESFPLTVTSAQKNPTAFYLCASSNTGNEKLFFGSGTQLSVL.

V usage is TRBV20-1 and J usage is TRBJ2-5; D not certain. Trimming left V 3 bases short and J 4 bases short, with 6 bases between. The CDR3 spans 11 residues. The germline V gene encodes CDR1 DFQATT and CDR2 SNEGSKA (reference sequence). The CDR3 loop is CSASTRETQYF. The CDR3 nucleotides are TGCAGTGCTAGTACACGAGAGACCCAGTACTTC.

The chain couples TRBV5-1 to TRBJ2-5, with 7 bases matching TRBD1. The V gene end was trimmed by 4 bases and the J gene end by 0 bases; junction bases not matched to a gene: 3. Germline CDR1 reads SGHRS; CDR2 reads YFSETQ. CDR3 length: 14 residues. CDR3 residues: CASSRGQNQETQYF. CDR3 bases: TGCGCCAGCAGCCGGGGACAGAACCAAGAGACCCAGTACTTC.

The rearrangement joins TRBV15 to TRBJ2-5, with 7 bases aligning to TRBD1. The CDR3 is 15 residues long. V shed 0 bases, J shed 7 bases, and the junction held 8 bases outside the gene matches. The germline gives CDR1 LNHNV, CDR2 YYDKDF (reference sequence). In DNA, the CDR3 is TGTGCCACCAGCAGAGACCTGGGACAGAGGAGGACCCAGTACTTC. Its protein is CATSRDLGQRRTQYF.

CDR3 DNA: TGTGCCAGCAGTTCAATTCTCCGACAGAGAGCATCCTACGAGCAGTACTTC. Amino acids: CASSSILRQRASYEQYF. This sequence joins TRBV28 and TRBJ2-7, with TRBD1 as a possible D gene (5 bases). This CDR3 spans 17 amino acids. Germline CDR1 is MDHEN and CDR2 is SYDVKM. Between the trimmed V and J ends, which lost 4 bases and 1 base, there was a span of 20 bases.

This chain connects TRBV6-5 to TRBJ1-1, with D uncertain. The V gene's germline CDR1 is MNHEY and CDR2 SVGAGI. The germline V and J ends were trimmed by 0 bases and 6 bases, with 8 bases remaining between them. The CDR3 runs 13 residues. The CDR3 is CASSYSGSAEAFF. The CDR3 coding sequence is TGTGCCAGCAGTTACTCGGGTTCAGCTGAAGCTTTCTTT.

The chain combines TRBV19 with TRBJ2-5, with D perhaps TRBD1 (6 bases). Germline V gene lookup returns CDR1 LNHDA and CDR2 SQIVND (reference sequence). The V end lost 4 bases, the J end lost 2 bases, and 11 bases lay between the germline ends. CDR3 size: 14 residues. The CDR3 protein is CASSKGTNQETQYF. In nucleotides, the CDR3 is TGTGCCAGTAGTAAGGGGACAAATCAAGAGACCCAGTACTTC.

This clone came up once. The gene calls are TRBV6-1 and TRBJ2-7; D is undetermined. V was clipped by 7 bases and J by 0 bases, with 13 bases between them. Germline CDR1 is MNHNS and CDR2 is SASEGT. This CDR3 has 14 residues. The CDR3 DNA is TGTGCCAGCATCCCAGACCGGAGCTCCTACGAGCAGTACTTC. Its protein product is CASIPDRSSYEQYF.

The rearrangement links TRBV27 to TRBJ2-1; 8 nucleotides agree with TRBD1. Losses at the gene ends were 5 bases for V and 5 bases for J; bases not matched to a gene: 5. In germline, CDR1 is MNHEY, CDR2 SMNVEV (reference sequence). The CDR3 totals 14 residues. CDR3 region: CASSAGQEHNEQFF. DNA for the CDR3: TGTGCCAGCAGTGCGGGACAGGAACACAATGAGCAGTTCTTC.

This clone has just one count. The rearrangement uses TRBV28 and TRBJ2-3; D is undetermined. Trimming left V 8 bases short and J 2 bases short, with 11 bases between. CDR1 and CDR2 from the germline V gene are MDHEN and SYDVKM. The CDR3 runs 13 residues. CDR3 amino acids: CASVRQSTDTQYF. The DNA for the CDR3 is TGTGCCAGCGTCCGGCAGTCCACAGATACGCAGTATTTT.

The chain uses TRBV18 and TRBJ2-2; D is ambiguous. This CDR3 contains 15 residues. Germline V gene data show CDR1 as KGHSH and CDR2 as LQKENI. Trimming took 1 base from V and 0 from J, leaving 6 bases between them. CDR3 DNA: TGTGCCAGCTCACCACTCCACGCGAACACCGGGGAGCTGTTTTTT. Translating gives CASSPLHANTGELFF.